A single sample is the source of the 5 T cell receptor beta chains below, sequenced in a study of blood T cell repertoires in COVID-19. Profiling relied on immunoSEQ multiplex PCR, and the TCRdb table lists in-frame clones only, not all of them. The sample lists roughly 250,000 clones; 80% to 90% were seen once. Sequenced input: PBMCs or T cells enriched from blood (not recorded which). The receptors here all came from a woman in her twenties or thirties who had recovered from COVID-19.

V and J are TRBV12-5 and TRBJ2-2, with a tentative D call TRBD1 (6 bases). The germline V and J ends were trimmed by 4 bases and 2 bases, with 14 bases remaining between them. This CDR3 is built from 16 residues. Germline V CDR1 and CDR2: LGHNT, FRNRAP. In DNA form, the CDR3 reads TGTGCTAGTGGTTCTACCGGGACATCTAACACCGGGGAGCTGTTTTTT. Translation: CASGSTGTSNTGELFF.

The chain uses TRBV18 and TRBJ2-7; D not certain. With 0 bases removed from V and 9 bases from J, the gap between germline ends came to 12 bases. Germline CDR1 is KGHSH and CDR2 is LQKENI. The CDR3 length is 13 residues. Here the CDR3 reads CASSPPTVVGQYF. Written as DNA, the CDR3 is TGTGCCAGCTCACCACCTACAGTGGTTGGGCAGTACTTC.

V gene TRBV18 combines with J gene TRBJ1-2, with TRBD1 identical over 8 bases. V was clipped by 0 bases and J by 1 base; unmatched bases: 13. CDR3 length: 19 amino acids. Germline CDR1 reads KGHSH; CDR2 reads LQKENI. The CDR3 spells CASSPPGTRTGRINYGYTF. The CDR3 DNA reads TGTGCCAGCTCACCACCCGGTACGAGGACAGGGAGGATTAACTATGGCTACACCTTC.

The CDR3 is CASSPLRTGAGNTIYF. CDR3 in DNA: TGTGCCAGCAGTCCCTTACGGACAGGGGCGGGAAACACCATATATTTT. The J gene is TRBJ1-3, the V gene TRBV28; 9 bases map to TRBD1. The CDR3 runs to 16 residues. Trimming removed 5 bases from V and 4 bases from J; junction bases left unmatched: 9. Germline assignment: CDR1 MDHEN and CDR2 SYDVKM.

The chain uses TRBV19 and TRBJ2-2, with TRBD2 identical over 12 bases. The CDR3 is 16 residues long. The trim removed 2 bases at V and 7 bases at J, leaving 5 bases unmatched. CDR1 and CDR2 from the germline V gene are LNHDA and SQIVND (reference sequence). In DNA form, the CDR3 reads TGTGCCAGTAGTATAACGGCTAGCGGGAGGGTCGGGGAGCTGTTTTTT. It encodes CASSITASGRVGELFF.